A selection of T cell receptor beta chains follows, all from one sample in a study of response to subunit inactivated influenza vaccine. Each CDR3 protein gets one entry after TCRdb re-called the RT-PCR reads with MiXCR. Among about 520,000 distinct CDR3 sequences listed, 25% were seen once. The source was CD4+ T cells sorted from PBMCs, collected around 5 days after vaccination. The receptors were sampled from a man aged 50 to 60 who received an inactivated influenza vaccine. The CDR3 runs from the conserved cysteine through the conserved F or W. A D gene is named only where the DNA matches it firmly. Expanded clones get a size class; other rows say once, few or many, or leave the size out.

TRBJ2-4,TRBD1,TRBV20-1,-,15,CSADPIQGDKNIQYF,TGCAGTGCAGACCCCATACAGGGGGACAAAAACATTCAGTACTTC
TRBJ2-5,-,TRBV12-3/TRBV12-4,-,14,CASRHTGNQETQYF,TGTGCCAGCAGACACACAGGGAACCAAGAGACCCAGTACTTC
TRBJ2-7,-,TRBV7-9,-,14,CASSLEAGMGKQYF,TGTGCCAGCAGCTTAGAGGCAGGGATGGGGAAGCAGTACTTC
TRBJ1-1,-,TRBV6-5,-,14,CASRYRDMNTEAFF,TGTGCCAGCAGGTACAGGGACATGAACACTGAAGCTTTCTTT
TRBJ1-1,-,TRBV20-1,-,15,CSARGYWGENTEAFF,TGCAGTGCTAGAGGATACTGGGGGGAGAACACTGAAGCTTTCTTT
TRBJ2-5,-,TRBV7-2,few,14,CASTVLAGLETQYF,TGTGCCAGCACCGTTCTCGCAGGGTTAGAGACCCAGTACTTC
TRBJ2-1,-,TRBV6-2/TRBV6-3,many,12,CASSNPPGEQFF,TGTGCCAGCAGCAACCCACCAGGGGAGCAGTTCTTC
TRBJ2-7,-,TRBV27,-,15,CASSLRSGSVGEQYF,TGTGCCAGCAGTTTGAGGTCAGGGTCAGTGGGCGAGCAGTACTTC
TRBJ2-7,-,TRBV9,-,15,CASSVGPSEFYEQYF,TGTGCCAGCAGCGTAGGCCCGTCGGAGTTCTACGAGCAGTACTTC
TRBJ2-3,-,TRBV7-2,few,15,CASSLVVVAIDTQYF,TGTGCCAGCAGCTTAGTAGTGGTTGCAATTGATACGCAGTATTTT
TRBJ2-7,-,TRBV20-1,-,14,CSARFVGRSYEQYF,TGCAGTGCTAGATTCGTTGGGCGCTCCTACGAGCAGTACTTC
TRBJ2-7,TRBD2,TRBV20-1,-,14,CSARGAGGPNEQYF,TGCAGTGCTAGAGGGGCGGGAGGGCCGAACGAGCAGTACTTC
TRBJ2-7,-,TRBV9,few,16,CASSVDARAAIYEQYF,TGTGCCAGCAGCGTAGATGCGAGGGCAGCTATTTACGAGCAGTACTTC
TRBJ2-7,-,TRBV10-3,-,12,CAISESMYEQYF,TGTGCCATCAGTGAGTCGATGTACGAGCAGTACTTC
TRBJ2-7,-,TRBV20-1,-,13,CSAVQRFSYEQYF,TGCAGTGCGGTGCAGCGATTCTCCTACGAGCAGTACTTC
TRBJ1-1,-,TRBV12-3/TRBV12-4,-,15,CASSFFPDPNTEAFF,TGTGCCAGCAGTTTTTTCCCAGATCCTAACACTGAAGCTTTCTTT
TRBJ2-2,-,TRBV5-6,few,15,CASSTEPTGAGELFF,TGTGCCAGCAGCACAGAACCGACAGGAGCCGGGGAGCTGTTTTTT
TRBJ2-6,TRBD1,TRBV5-1,-,18,CASSLRTGENSGANVLTF,TGCGCCAGCAGCTTGCGTACAGGGGAGAATTCTGGGGCCAACGTCCTGACTTTC
TRBJ2-1,TRBD2,TRBV4-2,few,20,CASSQEASGRAASWDNEQFF,TGTGCCAGCAGCCAAGAAGCCAGCGGGAGAGCTGCTTCGTGGGACAATGAGCAGTTCTTC
TRBJ2-1,TRBD2,TRBV24-1,many,15,CATSDPGLAGREQFF,TGTGCCACCAGTGATCCGGGACTAGCGGGACGTGAGCAGTTCTTC
TRBJ2-1,-,TRBV6-1,few,14,CASSLVAGLHEQFF,TGTGCCAGCAGCCTTGTGGCAGGGCTGCATGAGCAGTTCTTC
TRBJ2-1,-,TRBV5-1,-,17,CASNPRTRVSSYNEQFF,TGCGCCAGCAACCCACGAACGAGGGTTAGCTCCTACAATGAGCAGTTCTTC
TRBJ1-1,-,TRBV5-6,-,14,CASSFYILNTEAFF,TGTGCCAGCAGCTTTTACATTTTGAACACTGAAGCTTTCTTT
TRBJ2-1,-,TRBV20-1,-,12,CSARVPAREQFF,TGCAGTGCTAGAGTCCCCGCGCGGGAGCAGTTCTTC
TRBJ2-7,TRBD2,TRBV24-1,-,18,CAPIWAGGSLAGDHEQYF,TGTGCCCCGATCTGGGCAGGGGGCAGCCTAGCGGGAGACCACGAGCAGTACTTC
TRBJ2-1,TRBD1,TRBV4-3,few,16,CASSQDTGGPYNEQFF,TGCGCCAGCAGCCAAGATACAGGGGGCCCCTACAATGAGCAGTTCTTC
TRBJ1-2,-,TRBV7-2,few,12,CASSFEGTPISF,TGTGCCAGCAGCTTCGAGGGGACACCTATCTCCTTC
TRBJ2-7,TRBD1,TRBV7-2,once,15,CASSLTGTENYEQYF,TGTGCCAGCAGCTTAACCGGGACAGAAAACTACGAGCAGTACTTC
TRBJ1-6,-,TRBV6-5,few,18,CASSYSVGFSSYNSPLHF,TGTGCCAGCAGTTACTCTGTAGGTTTCTCCTCCTATAATTCACCCCTCCACTTT
TRBJ2-7,-,TRBV28,few,15,CASSLRWEPGYEQYF,TGTGCCAGCAGTTTACGTTGGGAGCCGGGATACGAGCAGTACTTC
TRBJ1-3,-,TRBV4-2,few,14,CASSQRGSGNTIYF,TGTGCCAGCAGCCAACGCGGCTCTGGAAACACCATATATTTT
TRBJ2-1,-,TRBV4-1,-,17,CASSQGGGQSSYNEQFF,TGCGCCAGCAGCCAAGGTGGAGGACAGAGCTCCTACAATGAGCAGTTCTTC
TRBJ2-3,TRBD2,TRBV7-6,-,16,CASSLTSGGALDTQYF,TGTGCCAGCAGCTTGACTAGCGGGGGGGCCTTAGATACGCAGTATTTT
TRBJ2-7,TRBD1,TRBV2,-,14,CASSEGTGSGEQYF,TGTGCCAGCAGTGAAGGGACAGGGTCTGGGGAGCAGTACTTC
TRBJ2-5,TRBD2,TRBV12-3/TRBV12-4,many,14,CASSRLAGQETQYF,TGTGCCAGCAGCAGACTAGCGGGACAAGAGACCCAGTACTTC
TRBJ2-1,TRBD2,TRBV28,few,15,CASSLRLAGLHEQFF,TGTGCCAGCAGTTTACGACTAGCGGGTTTGCATGAGCAGTTCTTC
TRBJ1-2,-,TRBV19,few,12,CASKQFNYGYTF,TGTGCCAGTAAGCAGTTTAACTATGGCTACACCTTC
TRBJ2-1,-,TRBV10-3,-,14,CATRQEGSYNEQFF,TGTGCCACCCGACAGGAGGGCTCCTACAATGAGCAGTTCTTC
TRBJ2-3,-,TRBV12-3/TRBV12-4,few,15,CASRRTGPSTDTQYF,TGTGCCAGCAGGCGAACAGGGCCCTCCACAGATACGCAGTATTTT
TRBJ2-5,TRBD2,TRBV5-1,-,16,CASSFTSGGARETQYF,TGCGCCAGCAGCTTCACTAGCGGGGGGGCACGGGAGACCCAGTACTTC
TRBJ2-1,-,TRBV29-1,few,12,CSFSTGTNEQFF,TGCAGCTTTTCGACTGGGACCAATGAGCAGTTCTTC
TRBJ2-7,TRBD2,TRBV3-1,few,16,CASSHSPTSGAYEQYF,TGTGCCAGCAGCCATTCACCGACTAGCGGGGCTTACGAGCAGTACTTC
TRBJ2-3,TRBD2,TRBV6-5,-,16,CASSYAAGVAGDTQYF,TGTGCCAGCAGTTACGCAGCGGGGGTGGCCGGAGATACGCAGTATTTT
TRBJ1-1,-,TRBV20-1,-,14,CSATQGGMNTEAFF,TGCAGTGCTACCCAAGGGGGAATGAACACTGAAGCTTTCTTT
TRBJ2-1,TRBD2,TRBV11-1,-,15,CASSSRTSGRFEQFF,TGTGCCAGCAGCTCCCGGACTAGCGGGAGGTTTGAGCAATTCTTC
TRBJ2-7,-,TRBV7-9,-,14,CASSENSGRDEQYF,TGTGCCAGCAGCGAAAACTCGGGCAGGGACGAGCAGTACTTC
TRBJ2-2,-,TRBV25-1,few,13,CASSDPHTGELFF,TGTGCCAGCAGTGACCCTCACACCGGGGAGCTGTTTTTT
TRBJ2-7,TRBD1,TRBV20-1,-,14,CSANAGTASYEQYF,TGCAGTGCCAATGCCGGGACAGCCTCCTACGAGCAGTACTTC
TRBJ2-3,-,TRBV7-6,few,17,CASSPRGRVVGTDTQYF,TGTGCCAGCAGCCCCCGGGGCAGGGTGGTGGGCACAGATACGCAGTATTTT
TRBJ2-1,-,TRBV7-2,few,12,CASSLHLTPTIF,TGTGCCAGCAGCTTACATCTTACCCCCACGATCTTC
TRBJ2-1,TRBD2,TRBV18,-,18,CASSPPFARGNSYNEQFF,TGTGCCAGCTCACCACCGTTCGCGCGGGGGAACTCCTACAATGAGCAGTTCTTC
TRBJ2-7,-,TRBV5-5,-,15,CASSLGPSQGSEQYF,TGTGCCAGCAGCTTAGGGCCCTCCCAGGGAAGCGAGCAGTACTTC
TRBJ2-7,-,TRBV30,-,13,CAWSVANTYEQYF,TGTGCCTGGAGTGTTGCTAACACCTACGAGCAGTACTTC
TRBJ2-7,TRBD1,TRBV29-1,-,15,CSVEATRTGGYEQYF,TGCAGCGTTGAAGCAACCAGGACAGGGGGTTACGAGCAGTACTTC
TRBJ2-7,-,TRBV18,-,14,CASSPGSGSYEQYF,TGTGCCAGCTCACCGGGTAGCGGCTCCTACGAGCAGTACTTC